This T cell receptor beta chain was documented in a study of T cell responses to AZD1222 COVID-19 vaccine. Data came from immunoSEQ multiplex PCR; TCRdb stores just in-frame clones and leaves some out. There are about 160,000 clones in the sample; around 92% occur only once, and 4.4% lies in the top ten. Trimming left V 1 base short and J 0 bases short, with 3 bases between. CDR1 and CDR2 from the germline V gene are LGHNA and YSLEER. This CDR3 has 13 residues. Points on this clone: Other DNA sequences within the sample encode an identical CDR3.

J is TRBJ1-1 and V is TRBV4-3, with D unresolved. This sequence was found in an adult in good health. The material was peripheral blood, obtained on day 0 of MenACWY control vaccination. DNA for the CDR3: TGCGCCAGCAGCCAAGTTATGAACACTGAAGCTTTCTTT. This gives the protein CASSQVMNTEAFF.